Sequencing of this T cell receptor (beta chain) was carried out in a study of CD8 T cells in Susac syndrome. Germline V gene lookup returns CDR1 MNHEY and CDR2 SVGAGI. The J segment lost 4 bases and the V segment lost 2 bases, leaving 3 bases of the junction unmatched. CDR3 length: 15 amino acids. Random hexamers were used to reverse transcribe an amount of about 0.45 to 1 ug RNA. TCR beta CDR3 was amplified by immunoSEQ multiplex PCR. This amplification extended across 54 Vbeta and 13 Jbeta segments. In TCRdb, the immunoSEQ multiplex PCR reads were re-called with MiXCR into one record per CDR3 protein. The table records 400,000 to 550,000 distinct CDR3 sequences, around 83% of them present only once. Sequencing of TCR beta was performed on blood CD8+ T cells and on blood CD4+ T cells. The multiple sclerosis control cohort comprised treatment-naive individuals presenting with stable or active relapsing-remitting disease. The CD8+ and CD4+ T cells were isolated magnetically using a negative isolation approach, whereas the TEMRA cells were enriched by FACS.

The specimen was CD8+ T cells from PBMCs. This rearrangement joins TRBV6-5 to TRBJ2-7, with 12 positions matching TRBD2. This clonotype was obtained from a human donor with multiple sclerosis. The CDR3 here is CASSYLAGGQYEQYF. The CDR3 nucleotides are TGTGCCAGCAGTTACCTAGCGGGGGGGCAATACGAGCAGTACTTC.